Following are 30 T cell receptor beta chains from one sample sequenced in a study of cytomegalovirus exposure and HLA in healthy donors. PCR employed 60 Vbeta and 13 Jbeta primers. Sequencing used immunoSEQ multiplex PCR; TCRdb keeps in-frame clones, though not all of them. The sample consists of hundreds of thousands of clones, 65% to 85% of them appearing once. Specimen: PBMCs. The origin of the receptors is a man aged 25 to 40 in good health and CMV-seronegative.

This chain links TRBV11-2 with TRBJ2-2; weak D call: TRBD1 (5 bases). Germline CDR1 SGHAT, CDR2 FQNNGV. The CDR3 runs 13 residues. Trimming shortened V by 5 bases and J by 5 bases, and 9 bases separated the two germline ends. DNA for the CDR3: TGTGCCAGCAGCCGGACAATTACCGGGGAGCTGTTTTTT. Its translation: CASSRTITGELFF.

The CDR3 DNA is TGTGCCAGCAGTTTGAGGGGGTACTATGGCTACACCTTC. Protein product: CASSLRGYYGYTF. The chain uses TRBV28 and TRBJ1-2; D may be TRBD1 (6 bases). There are 13 residues in the CDR3. The germline CDR1 and CDR2 sequences are MDHEN and SYDVKM. V was shortened by 3 bases and J by 3 bases, with 8 bases between the two germline ends.

The CDR3 DNA reads as TGTGCCAGCAGTTTGATGAGGGAGCAGTTCTTC. It is translated as CASSLMREQFF. This chain links TRBV5-8 with TRBJ2-1, with no clear D. The germline V gene encodes CDR1 SGHTS and CDR2 YDEGEE. V was pared by 5 bases and J by 10 bases, with 10 bases between. This CDR3 comprises 11 residues. The complete variable domain, with remaining parts taken from reference TRBV5-8 and TRBJ2-1, reads EAGVTQSPTHLIKTRGQQATLRCSPISGHTSVYWYQQALGLGLQFLLWYDEGEERNRGNFPPRFSGRQFPNYSSELNVNALELEDSALYLCASSLMREQFFGPGTRLTVL.

The sample holds a few counts of this clone. The V gene is TRBV19, the J gene TRBJ2-7; D remains unclear. V was trimmed by 3 bases and J by 3 bases, leaving 9 bases between them. The CDR3 extends over 13 amino acids. The germline V gene encodes CDR1 LNHDA and CDR2 SQIVND (reference sequence). The CDR3 DNA follows: TGTGCCAGTAGTATTAAGTCGGGCTACGAGCAGTACTTC. Translation: CASSIKSGYEQYF.

The chain employs TRBV28 and TRBJ1-6; the D is unclear. The CDR3 extends over 12 amino acids. The germline V and J ends were trimmed by 5 bases and 15 bases, with 14 bases remaining between them. Germline CDR1 MDHEN, CDR2 SYDVKM. The CDR3 protein is CASSISSGFLHF. CDR3 DNA: TGTGCCAGCAGTATCTCCTCCGGGTTCCTCCACTTT.

This sequence joins TRBV6-6 and TRBJ1-5; 7 bases agree with TRBD1. Germline loops: CDR1 MNHNY, CDR2 SVGAGI (reference sequence). V trimming: 4 bases; J trimming: 5 bases; junction bases outside the gene matches: 2. This CDR3 region has 13 residues. The CDR3 region is CASSSGGHQPQHF. In DNA form, the CDR3 reads TGTGCCAGCAGTTCAGGGGGGCATCAGCCCCAGCATTTT.

The gene calls are TRBV4-3 and TRBJ2-2, with TRBD1 identical over 11 bases. The V segment lost 0 bases and the J segment 3 bases; nucleotides outside the gene matches: 3. CDR1 is LGHNA and CDR2 is YSLEER in the germline V gene. The CDR3 covers 17 residues. CDR3 in amino acids: CASSQDRDRGDTGELFF. The DNA of the CDR3 is TGCGCCAGCAGCCAAGACCGGGACAGGGGGGACACCGGGGAGCTGTTTTTT.

This chain links TRBV7-8 with TRBJ2-7; 7 positions match TRBD2. Germline V gene lookup returns CDR1 SGHVS and CDR2 FQNEAQ. CDR3 length: 13 residues. Germline trimming cut 1 base from V and 3 bases from J; bases unmatched to any gene: 0. The CDR3 region is CASSLERDYEQYF. CDR3 in DNA: TGTGCCAGCAGCTTAGAGCGGGACTACGAGCAGTACTTC.

V gene TRBV6-6 combines with J gene TRBJ1-2; TRBD1 is a possible D gene (5 bases). The germline V gene encodes CDR1 MNHNY and CDR2 SVGAGI (reference sequence). The CDR3 is 15 residues long. V lost 2 bases and J lost 6, with 16 bases in between. The CDR3 nucleotides are TGTGCCAGCAGTTACAGGTTCATAGGGGAGGATGGCTACACCTTC. Translated: CASSYRFIGEDGYTF.

The V call is TRBV7-8, the J call TRBJ2-2, with 11 bases fitting TRBD1. The germline CDR1 and CDR2 sequences are SGHVS and FQNEAQ. The V and J ends lost 6 bases and 5 bases, in that order; junction bases with no gene match: 8. The CDR3 runs to 16 residues. The CDR3 DNA is TGTGCCAGCAGTCCGGACAGGGGGCGTTGGACCGGGGAGCTGTTTTTT. This encodes CASSPDRGRWTGELFF.

This sequence joins TRBV7-9 and TRBJ2-7; possible D gene TRBD2, 5 bases. CDR3 size: 13 residues. Germline V gives CDR1 SEHNR, CDR2 FQNEAQ (reference sequence). Here the CDR3 reads CAVEAEGIYEQYF. CDR3 DNA sequence: TGTGCGGTCGAGGCTGAGGGCATCTACGAGCAGTACTTC.

The J gene is TRBJ2-3, the V gene TRBV10-3; D might be TRBD2 (6 bases). CDR1 is ENHRY and CDR2 is SYGVKD in the germline V gene. The CDR3 spans 15 residues. V lost 5 bases and J 6 bases, leaving 18 bases between the germline ends. The CDR3 reads CAISKTRDRVDTQYF. CDR3 bases: TGTGCCATCAGTAAGACGCGGGACCGGGTGGATACGCAGTATTTT.

V usage is TRBV10-3 and J usage is TRBJ2-5; 11 nucleotides agree with TRBD2. Germline V CDR1 and CDR2: ENHRY, SYGVKD. CDR3 length: 13 residues. With V trimmed by 11 bases and J by 6 bases, 8 bases remained unmatched. CDR3 nucleotide sequence: TGTGCCTCGCTAGCGGGGGGAGGACAGACCCAGTACTTC. This sequence encodes CASLAGGGQTQYF.

This clone has just a few counts. The rearrangement uses TRBV5-1 and TRBJ2-7; D perhaps matches TRBD1 (7 bases). The germline V gene encodes CDR1 SGHRS and CDR2 YFSETQ. This CDR3 spans 14 amino acids. With 8 bases removed from V and 2 bases from J, the gap between germline ends came to 17 bases. CDR3 sequence (DNA): TGCGCCAGTAGCGCGGGACAGCTTACCTACGAGCAGTACTTC. Amino acid sequence: CASSAGQLTYEQYF.

The chain joins TRBV18 to TRBJ2-2, with a tentative D call TRBD2 (5 bases). Germline assignment: CDR1 KGHSH and CDR2 LQKENI. V was pared by 0 bases and J by 6 bases, with 8 bases between. The CDR3 sequence is 14 residues long. This CDR3 reads CASSPPTGSGELFF. The CDR3 nucleotides read TGTGCCAGCTCACCACCTACGGGGTCCGGGGAGCTGTTTTTT.

CDR3 sequence: CASSSLLIAGGLYEQYF. In DNA form, the CDR3 reads TGTGCCAGCAGCTCGCTCCTAATAGCGGGGGGGCTCTACGAGCAGTACTTC. The chain links TRBV5-6 to TRBJ2-5; 11 nucleotides align to TRBD2. The DNA end is a closer match to TRBJ2-7, so the J assignment may be wrong. This CDR3 spans 17 amino acids. Per the germline V gene, CDR1 is SGHDT and CDR2 is YYEEEE.

The gene calls are TRBV12-5 and TRBJ2-1, with TRBD1 matching 9 bases. Trimming cost V 2 bases and J 9 bases; bases outside gene matches: 14. Looked up from germline, CDR1 is LGHNT and CDR2 is FRNRAP. This CDR3 is built from 17 residues. Here the CDR3 DNA reads TGTGCTAGTGGTTTGTCAACCGGGACAGGGCACGATGGTGAGCAGTTCTTC. It translates to CASGLSTGTGHDGEQFF.

The chain is built from TRBV9 and TRBJ1-6; 7 nucleotides match TRBD1. The germline gives CDR1 SGDLS, CDR2 YYNGEE. Trimming removed 2 bases from V and 3 bases from J; junction bases left unmatched: 2. The CDR3 spans 15 residues. CDR3 protein: CASSVGDSYNSPLHF. The CDR3 DNA reads TGTGCCAGCAGCGTGGGGGACAGCTATAATTCACCCCTCCACTTT.

The J gene is TRBJ2-7, the V gene TRBV18; TRBD1 matches 9 bases. Germline values: CDR1 KGHSH, CDR2 LQKENI. The length of the CDR3 is 14 residues. Germline trimming cut 5 bases from V and 4 bases from J; bases unmatched to any gene: 6. CDR3 amino acids: CASSGQGSRYEQYF. The CDR3 DNA is TGTGCCAGCTCAGGACAGGGGTCAAGGTACGAGCAGTACTTC.

The rearrangement joins TRBV9 to TRBJ2-2; D might be TRBD2 (5 bases). Germline CDR1 and CDR2: SGDLS and YYNGEE. V lost 3 bases to trimming and J lost 5 bases, with 8 bases between them. The CDR3 runs to 13 residues. Written as DNA, the CDR3 is TGTGCCAGCAGCGAGAGGGTTACCGGGGAGCTGTTTTTT. Translation: CASSERVTGELFF.

This chain connects TRBV5-4 to TRBJ1-3; D uncertain. Germline V gene data show CDR1 as SGHNT and CDR2 as YYREEE (reference sequence). The germline V and J ends were trimmed by 4 bases and 0 bases, with 8 bases remaining between them. The CDR3 consists of 14 residues. CDR3 amino acids: CASSRGNSGNTIYF. CDR3 bases: TGTGCCAGCAGCCGCGGTAACTCTGGAAACACCATATATTTT. Full variable domain (missing parts from reference TRBV5-4 and TRBJ1-3): ETGVTQSPTHLIKTRGQQVTLRCSSQSGHNTVSWYQQALGQGPQFIFQYYREEENGRGNFPPRFSGLQFPNYSSELNVNALELDDSALYLCASSRGNSGNTIYFGEGSWLTVV.

V usage is TRBV15 and J usage is TRBJ2-7, with 9 positions matching TRBD2. Germline loops: CDR1 LNHNV, CDR2 YYDKDF (reference sequence). Trimming removed 6 bases from V and 3 bases from J; junction bases left unmatched: 6. The CDR3 contains 14 residues. The CDR3 spells CATRSRLAVYEQYF. The DNA for the CDR3 is TGTGCCACCAGGAGTAGACTAGCGGTCTACGAGCAGTACTTC.

V usage is TRBV6-1 and J usage is TRBJ2-7; TRBD1 matches 12 bases. This CDR3 has 17 residues. Trimming at V came to 3 bases and at J to 5 bases, leaving 11 bases not matched to a gene. The V gene's germline CDR1 is MNHNS and CDR2 SASEGT. CDR3: CASSDPRVGTGGNEQYF. Here the CDR3 DNA reads TGTGCCAGCAGTGATCCGCGCGTCGGGACAGGGGGCAACGAGCAGTACTTC.

This clone was found a few times. The rearrangement links TRBV4-2 to TRBJ1-6; 7 nucleotides agree with TRBD1. The CDR3 runs 14 residues. The germline gives CDR1 LGHNA, CDR2 YNFKEQ. Trimming took 4 bases from V and 7 from J; bases not matched to a gene: 4. The CDR3 here is CASSPGQENSPLHF. Written as DNA, the CDR3 is TGTGCCAGCAGCCCCGGACAGGAGAATTCACCCCTCCACTTT.

This clone was recorded only once. The V and J genes are TRBV5-6 and TRBJ1-1; 8 nucleotides match TRBD1. Germline lookup yields CDR1 SGHDT and CDR2 YYEEEE. The CDR3 length is 16 residues. The J segment lost 1 base and the V segment lost 0 bases, leaving 5 bases of the junction unmatched. The chain's CDR3 is CASSLGLGQGNTEAFF. DNA for the CDR3: TGTGCCAGCAGCTTGGGACTTGGACAGGGGAACACTGAAGCTTTCTTT.

The chain joins TRBV5-6 to TRBJ1-6; D unclear. Looked up from germline, CDR1 is SGHDT and CDR2 is YYEEEE. With 0 bases removed from V and 10 bases from J, the gap between germline ends came to 14 bases. The CDR3 is 15 residues long. CDR3 sequence (DNA): TGTGCCAGCAGCTTGGCTGGCGGGAAAGGATCACCCCTCCACTTT. Its protein is CASSLAGGKGSPLHF.

In this sample, this clone turned up once. V is TRBV5-1 and J is TRBJ2-1; 7 bases are a match to TRBD1. The CDR3 is 18 residues long. Germline V gene lookup returns CDR1 SGHRS and CDR2 YFSETQ. Unmatched junction bases numbered 13, after V lost 4 bases and J lost 0 bases. CDR3 DNA sequence: TGCGCCAGCAGCGGATCTCGACAGGGAAGGGGCTCCTACAATGAGCAGTTCTTC. It specifies CASSGSRQGRGSYNEQFF.

CDR3 amino acids: CASSPRQGYGYTF. Written as DNA, the CDR3 is TGTGCCAGCAGCCCTCGTCAGGGCTATGGCTACACCTTC. The rearrangement joins TRBV11-2 to TRBJ1-2; TRBD1 might be the D (5 bases). V shed 5 bases and J shed 4 bases, with 11 bases lying between them. The CDR3 is 13 amino acids. CDR1 SGHAT and CDR2 FQNNGV come from the germline V gene.

The genes are TRBV14 and TRBJ2-7; D unclear. CDR3 length: 14 amino acids. The V end lost 6 bases, the J end lost 3 bases, and 15 bases lay between the germline ends. Germline V gene lookup returns CDR1 SGHDN and CDR2 FVKESK. The CDR3 spells CASSSSASSYEQYF. The CDR3 DNA reads as TGTGCCAGCAGTAGTTCCGCGAGTAGCTACGAGCAGTACTTC.

V usage is TRBV4-3 and J usage is TRBJ2-7; no clear D. Germline values: CDR1 LGHNA, CDR2 YSLEER. Between the trimmed V and J ends, which lost 0 bases and 3 bases, there was a span of 9 bases. This CDR3 region has 14 residues. For the CDR3, the DNA is TGCGCCAGCAGCCAAGATCTTAGTCACTACGAGCAGTACTTC. Amino acids: CASSQDLSHYEQYF.